These 12 T cell receptor beta chains originate from one sample sequenced in a study of glioma-infiltrating T cells. The iRepertoire nested amplicon-rescue multiplex PCR amplified TCR alpha and beta CDR3s from RNA. TCRdb processed the multiplex PCR reads anew with MiXCR; each CDR3 protein has one entry. The data hold roughly 200,000 distinct CDR3 sequences, with more than 35% observed a single time. The sequenced material came from glioma tissue, nonneoplastic brain tissue, or PBMCs (not recorded which). All receptors come from a human donor with low-grade glioma or glioblastoma, undergoing nonglioma brain surgery, or in good health (not recorded which).

This clonotype is termed medium-sized. The gene calls are TRBV6-1 and TRBJ2-1; D possibly matches TRBD1 or TRBD2 (5 bases each). The CDR3 runs 13 residues. Germline V gene lookup returns CDR1 MNHNS and CDR2 SASEGT. The germline V and J ends were trimmed by 5 bases and 7 bases, with 12 bases remaining between them. The CDR3, as DNA: TGTGCCAGCAGTCGGGACGGGCGGAATGAGCAGTTCTTC. It encodes CASSRDGRNEQFF.

Of note for this clonotype: With a much larger clone just one base away, this may be a read error. The V gene is TRBV3-1, the J gene TRBJ2-7; D unresolved. Trimming shortened V by 6 bases and J by 8 bases, and 11 bases separated the two germline ends. The CDR3 runs to 11 residues. Per the germline V gene, CDR1 is LGHDT and CDR2 is YNNKEL (reference sequence). CDR3 sequence reads: CASSWNPKQYF. Written as DNA, the CDR3 is TGTGCCAGCAGTTGGAATCCGAAGCAGTACTTC.

This clonotype was seen a few times. The V gene is TRBV18, the J gene TRBJ2-1; 9 bases are a match to TRBD2. There are 16 residues in the CDR3. Losses at the gene ends were 5 bases for V and 8 bases for J; bases not matched to a gene: 13. Germline V gene data show CDR1 as KGHSH and CDR2 as LQKENI. The CDR3 protein is CASSLNSGRTSHEQFF. DNA for the CDR3: TGTGCCAGCTCATTAAATAGCGGGAGAACTAGCCATGAGCAGTTCTTC.

This clonotype was detected only a few times. This chain connects TRBV15 to TRBJ1-5; D perhaps matches TRBD1 (5 bases). Trimming took 0 bases from V and 3 from J, leaving 9 bases between them. Germline V gene data show CDR1 as LNHNV and CDR2 as YYDKDF (reference sequence). This CDR3 is built from 15 residues. In nucleotides, the CDR3 is TGTGCCACCAGCAGAGATGGAGGGGTCAATCAGCCCCAGCATTTT. It encodes CATSRDGGVNQPQHF.

J is TRBJ2-1 and V is TRBV12-3 or TRBV12-4; the match to TRBD2 covers 15 bases. Unmatched junction bases numbered 7, after V lost 5 bases and J lost 8 bases. The CDR3 is 16 amino acids. CDR3 sequence reads: CASSRTSGRAVHEQFF. CDR3 nucleotide sequence: TGTGCCAGCAGTCGGACTAGCGGGAGGGCCGTCCATGAGCAGTTCTTC.

A note on this clonotype: A junction end diverges from the germline sequence, so it may reflect a read error. V gene TRBV7-2 combines with J gene TRBJ1-5; D unresolved. The CDR3 spans 14 residues. The germline V gene has CDR1 SGHTA and CDR2 FQGNSA. The CDR3 nucleotides are TGTGCCAGCAGCTTTCGTGCCAACAATCAGCCCAAGCATTTT. It yields the protein CASSFRANNQPKHF.

This clonotype showed up many times. The CDR3 loop reads CASSPSGNTDTQYF. In DNA form, the CDR3 reads TGTGCCAGCAGCCCGAGTGGGAACACAGATACGCAGTATTTT. The rearrangement links TRBV7-9 to TRBJ2-3; D ambiguous. The V gene's germline CDR1 is SEHNR and CDR2 FQNEAQ (reference sequence). V lost 5 bases and J 2 bases, leaving 11 bases between the germline ends. The CDR3 length is 14 residues.

This clonotype was counted many times. The genes are TRBV20-1 and TRBJ2-3; TRBD2 matches 11 bases. V dropped 6 bases and J dropped 4; count of bases not matched to a gene: 9. The CDR3 runs to 15 residues. The germline gives CDR1 DFQATT, CDR2 SNEGSKA (reference sequence). The CDR3 loop reads CSAHLTSGISDTQYF. CDR3 DNA: TGCAGTGCCCATCTGACTAGCGGGATATCAGATACGCAGTATTTT.

This clonotype was seen more than once but under ten times. The V and J genes are TRBV10-3 and TRBJ2-1; D remains unclear. CDR1 is ENHRY, CDR2 SYGVKD, per germline. The CDR3 has 14 residues. The V gene lost 6 bases and the J gene lost 0 bases, with 9 bases spanning the gap. CDR3 coding DNA: TGTGCCATCAGCCCCGACTCCTCCTACAATGAGCAGTTCTTC. This sequence encodes CAISPDSSYNEQFF.

At least ten counts were recorded for this clonotype. The chain recombines TRBV20-1 with TRBJ2-7; D perhaps matches TRBD2 (5 bases). Germline loops: CDR1 DFQATT, CDR2 SNEGSKA (reference sequence). The length of the CDR3 is 14 residues. Trimming removed 8 bases at V and 7 bases at J, with 24 bases between. CDR3 residues: CSTGVPGPGMEQYF. The DNA for the CDR3 is TGCAGTACCGGGGTCCCCGGACCGGGAATGGAGCAGTACTTC.

This clonotype has ten or more counts. The V and J genes are TRBV20-1 and TRBJ2-2; TRBD2 matches 7 bases. V trimming: 6 bases; J trimming: 0 bases; junction bases outside the gene matches: 7. The CDR3 is 15 residues long. Germline lookup yields CDR1 DFQATT and CDR2 SNEGSKA (reference sequence). The DNA for the CDR3 is TGCAGTGCATCCACTAGCGATACGAACACCGGGGAGCTGTTTTTT. Its translation: CSASTSDTNTGELFF.

Turning to this clonotype: A read error may explain this, as a much larger clone is one base away. The V call is TRBV28, the J call TRBJ2-7; TRBD2 matches 7 bases. J gave up 6 bases and V 6 bases, and 8 bases lay outside the gene matches. The CDR3 has 13 amino acids. Per the germline V gene, CDR1 is MDHEN and CDR2 is SYDVKM. CDR3 amino acids: CASSHTPGGEQYF. Here the CDR3 DNA reads TGTGCCAGCAGCCACACCCCGGGAGGCGAGCAGTACTTC.